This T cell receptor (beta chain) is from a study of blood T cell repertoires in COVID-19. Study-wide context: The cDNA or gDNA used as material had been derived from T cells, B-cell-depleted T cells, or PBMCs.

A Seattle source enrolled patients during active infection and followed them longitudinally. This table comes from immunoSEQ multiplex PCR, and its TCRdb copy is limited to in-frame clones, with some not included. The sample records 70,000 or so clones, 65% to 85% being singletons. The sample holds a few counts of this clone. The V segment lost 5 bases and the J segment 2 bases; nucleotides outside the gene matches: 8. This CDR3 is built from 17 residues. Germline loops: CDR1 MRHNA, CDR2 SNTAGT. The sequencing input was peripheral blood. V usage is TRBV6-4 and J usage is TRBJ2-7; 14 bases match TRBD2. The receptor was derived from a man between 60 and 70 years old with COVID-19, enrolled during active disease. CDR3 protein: CASSNLGLAGVPYEQYF. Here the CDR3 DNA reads TGTGCCAGCAGTAACCTGGGACTAGCGGGAGTTCCCTACGAGCAGTACTTC.